The 11 T cell receptor beta chains below were found in one sample sequenced in a study of OX40 agonist ivuxolimab in advanced cancers. The repertoire was sequenced with immunoSEQ multiplex PCR; TCRdb's copy has only in-frame clones and lacks some. The sample records 55,000 to 80,000 clones, about 88% being singletons. Here the sequenced sample was CD4+ or CD8+ T cells sorted from blood, taken in a trial of the OX40 agonist ivuxolimab. Receptors were obtained from an adult with an advanced solid tumor such as melanoma, head and neck, liver or kidney cancer.

The chain combines TRBV28 with TRBJ2-2; 7 nucleotides agree with TRBD1. CDR1 is MDHEN and CDR2 is SYDVKM in the germline V gene. The junction had 15 bases not matched to a gene; V was cut back by 7 bases and J by 4 bases. This CDR3 spans 17 amino acids. Here the CDR3 DNA reads TGTGCCAGCAAAAGGGGCGAGGGGGCTTATTTCACCGGGGAGCTGTTTTTT. Translation: CASKRGEGAYFTGELFF.

The chain uses TRBV7-8 and TRBJ1-2; no reliable D call. The germline V gene has CDR1 SGHVS and CDR2 FQNEAQ. The germline V and J ends were trimmed by 7 bases and 2 bases, with 11 bases remaining between them. CDR3 length equals 13 residues. The CDR3, as DNA: TGTGCCAGCACGTCCCCGAACAACTATGGCTACACCTTC. Translation: CASTSPNNYGYTF.

V and J are TRBV18 and TRBJ2-3; D gene unclear. V dropped 3 bases and J dropped 0 bases, with 7 bases sitting between them. The CDR3 runs 14 residues. The germline gives CDR1 KGHSH, CDR2 LQKENI. The CDR3 loop is CASSPLRSTDTQYF. CDR3 coding DNA: TGTGCCAGCTCACCCCTCAGGAGCACAGATACGCAGTATTTT.

V is TRBV28 and J is TRBJ1-5, with 7 bases aligning to TRBD1. Germline V CDR1 and CDR2: MDHEN, SYDVKM. The CDR3 runs 14 residues. The ends lost 8 bases at V and 5 bases at J; junction bases unmatched: 9. CDR3 region: CASRTQGRDQPQHF. The CDR3 DNA is TGTGCCAGCCGAACACAGGGGAGGGATCAGCCCCAGCATTTT.

The CDR3 here is CASSLVGSSEQFF. The DNA for the CDR3 is TGTGCCAGCAGCTTAGTGGGGAGTTCTGAGCAGTTCTTC. The J gene is TRBJ2-1, the V gene TRBV7-2; TRBD2 is a possible D gene (5 bases). Per germline, CDR1 SGHTA and CDR2 FQGNSA. Trimming took 1 base from V and 9 from J, leaving 10 bases between them. The CDR3 runs to 13 residues.

V and J are TRBV7-7 and TRBJ2-5; 14 positions match TRBD2. Germline V gene lookup returns CDR1 SSHAT and CDR2 FNYEAQ (reference sequence). This CDR3 is 17 amino acids long. Germline trimming cut 3 bases from V and 2 bases from J; bases unmatched to any gene: 5. CDR3 sequence reads: CASSLGTSGSHQETQYF. Here the CDR3 DNA reads TGTGCCAGCAGCTTGGGGACTAGCGGGAGCCATCAAGAGACCCAGTACTTC. Full variable domain (remainder filled in from reference TRBV7-7 and TRBJ2-5): GAGVSQSPRYKVTKRGQDVTLRCDPISSHATLYWYQQALGQGPEFLTYFNYEAQPDKSGLPSDRFSAERPEGSISTLTIQRTEQRDSAMYRCASSLGTSGSHQETQYFGPGTRLLVL.

The genes are TRBV12-5 and TRBJ2-1, with 11 bases that match TRBD2. The CDR3 runs to 16 residues. With 1 base clipped from V and 7 bases from J, the junction kept 6 bases outside the gene matches. Germline lookup yields CDR1 LGHNT and CDR2 FRNRAP. The CDR3 nucleotides read TGTGCTAGTGGTTTGGGCACTAGCGGGAGCGGGAATGAGCAGTTCTTC. Protein sequence: CASGLGTSGSGNEQFF.

The chain joins TRBV19 to TRBJ1-2; 9 nucleotides align to TRBD1. The CDR3 sequence is 16 residues long. The germline V gene encodes CDR1 LNHDA and CDR2 SQIVND (reference sequence). J was trimmed by 1 base and V by 10 bases; bases with no gene match: 13. The CDR3: CATIDPTGGLNYGYTF. As DNA, the CDR3 is TGTGCCACGATAGACCCGACAGGGGGACTTAACTATGGCTACACCTTC.

This rearrangement joins TRBV5-1 to TRBJ2-5; TRBD2 matches 14 bases. The V gene end was trimmed by 4 bases and the J gene end by 4 bases; junction bases not matched to a gene: 9. Germline CDR1 and CDR2: SGHRS and YFSETQ. The CDR3 is 17 residues long. The CDR3 sequence is CASSPGTSGSGGETQYF. The CDR3 DNA reads as TGCGCCAGCAGCCCCGGGACTAGCGGGAGCGGAGGAGAGACCCAGTACTTC.

The chain joins TRBV4-3 to TRBJ2-7; D is perhaps TRBD1 or TRBD2 (5 bases each). The V and J ends lost 1 base and 4 bases respectively, with 20 bases between them. The CDR3 covers 17 residues. Germline loops: CDR1 LGHNA, CDR2 YSLEER. The CDR3 region is CASSQAMSGAAAYEQYF. The CDR3 DNA sequence: TGCGCCAGCAGCCAAGCTATGTCCGGGGCAGCGGCATACGAGCAGTACTTC.

The J gene is TRBJ2-1, the V gene TRBV21-1; the listed D gene, TRBD2, was not tested against the DNA. TRBV21-1 is an annotated pseudogene. The CDR3 consists of 16 residues. The CDR3 coding sequence is TGTGCCAGCAGCACCTCCGGGACTAGCGGATACAATGAGCAGTTCTTC. Encoded protein: CASSTSGTSGYNEQFF.